The source of this T cell receptor (beta chain) is a study of beta chain features in type 1 diabetes. General study points: For patients, the naive, central memory and Treg TCRB repertoires appeared more alike than for healthy donors.

Of note for this clone: Its specificity is unknown.

CDR3 length equals 12 residues. Per germline, CDR1 GTSNPN and CDR2 SVGIG (reference sequence). Between the trimmed V and J ends, which lost 7 bases and 6 bases, there was a span of 13 bases. Expressed TCRB transcripts were sequenced because the isolated RNA had all been reverse transcribed beforehand. Sequencing was performed with immunoSEQ multiplex PCR; in TCRdb, only in-frame clones are kept and a portion is missing. The data contain about 330,000 clones, 9.5% to 12% of them singletons. Specimen: naive CD4+ T cells from blood. The TCR sequence derives from a woman in her twenties or thirties in good health. The chain has TRBV30 and TRBJ2-1; D possibly corresponds to TRBD2 (5 bases). CDR3 in amino acids: CAYKVGSNEQFF. The CDR3 DNA follows: TGTGCCTACAAGGTGGGGAGCAATGAGCAGTTCTTC.